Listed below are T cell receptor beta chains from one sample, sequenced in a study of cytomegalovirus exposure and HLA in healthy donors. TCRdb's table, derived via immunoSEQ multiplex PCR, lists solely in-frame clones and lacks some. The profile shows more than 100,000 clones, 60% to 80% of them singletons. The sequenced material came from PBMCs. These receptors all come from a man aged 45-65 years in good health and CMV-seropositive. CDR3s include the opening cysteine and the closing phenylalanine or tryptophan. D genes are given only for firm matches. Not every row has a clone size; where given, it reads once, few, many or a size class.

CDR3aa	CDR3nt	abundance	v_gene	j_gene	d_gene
CASSEIAGRPTDTQYF	TGTGCCAGCAGTGAAATAGCGGGAAGGCCCACAGATACGCAGTATTTT	.	TRBV25-1	TRBJ2-3	TRBD2
CASSLDWGAGTGELFF	TGTGCCAGCAGCTTGGATTGGGGCGCAGGGACCGGGGAGCTGTTTTTT	.	TRBV5-4	TRBJ2-2	.
CASRNPGTGQETQYF	TGTGCCAGCAGAAACCCCGGGACAGGTCAAGAGACCCAGTACTTC	once	TRBV11-2	TRBJ2-5	TRBD1
CASRSGTAGNTIYF	TGTGCCAGCAGATCCGGGACAGCTGGAAACACCATATATTTT	.	TRBV2	TRBJ1-3	TRBD1
CASSPYGGQGNQPQHF	TGTGCCAGCTCACCATATGGGGGCCAGGGCAATCAGCCCCAGCATTTT	.	TRBV18	TRBJ1-5	.
CASSEQGRAFF	TGTGCCAGCAGCGAACAGGGGCGAGCTTTCTTT	once	TRBV6-5	TRBJ1-1	TRBD1
CASSPHGQSYGYTF	TGTGCCAGCAGCCCCCACGGTCAAAGCTATGGCTACACCTTC	.	TRBV7-3	TRBJ1-2	.
CASSRGRGREPHHF	TGTGCCAGCAGCCGAGGGCGAGGACGAGAGCCCCATCATTTT	.	TRBV28	TRBJ1-5	.
CASSYSRGVGYTF	TGTGCCAGCAGTTACTCGCGGGGGGTGGGCTACACCTTC	.	TRBV6-6	TRBJ1-2	.
CASSIGFHLAGAYEQFF	TGTGCCAGTAGTATTGGGTTCCACCTAGCGGGAGCATATGAGCAGTTCTTC	.	TRBV19	TRBJ2-1	TRBD2
CASSIPRTGPSNTGELFF	TGCGCCAGCAGTATTCCCCGGACAGGGCCATCGAACACCGGGGAGCTGTTTTTT	once	TRBV23-1	TRBJ2-2	TRBD1
CAISGWLAGAGEQFF	TGTGCCATCAGTGGCTGGCTAGCGGGAGCCGGTGAGCAGTTCTTC	once	TRBV10-3	TRBJ2-1	TRBD2
CASHATGGNTGELFF	TGTGCCAGCCATGCGACAGGAGGGAACACCGGGGAGCTGTTTTTT	once	TRBV6-6	TRBJ2-2	.
CASSYKGASQETQYF	TGTGCCAGCAGTTACAAGGGGGCGAGTCAAGAGACCCAGTACTTC	.	TRBV6-5	TRBJ2-5	TRBD1
CATSRDPGDSGANVLTF	TGTGCCACCAGCAGAGATCCGGGGGACTCTGGGGCCAACGTCCTGACTTTC	.	TRBV15	TRBJ2-6	.
CASSEAGTGGNIQYF	TGTGCCAGCAGTGAAGCCGGAACTGGAGGAAACATTCAGTACTTC	.	TRBV2	TRBJ2-4	.
CASSDSQGGVSGANVLTF	TGTGCCAGCAGTGACTCCCAGGGAGGGGTCTCTGGGGCCAACGTCCTGACTTTC	.	TRBV6-4	TRBJ2-6	TRBD2
CAISERLEGYGYTF	TGTGCCATCAGTGAGAGGCTAGAGGGCTATGGCTACACCTTC	.	TRBV10-3	TRBJ1-2	.
CASSLLGLKAYNEQFF	TGCGCCAGCAGCTTGCTCGGACTAAAGGCATACAATGAGCAGTTCTTC	.	TRBV5-1	TRBJ2-1	.
CASSLGAGSTEAFF	TGTGCCAGCAGCTTGGGGGCGGGGAGCACTGAAGCTTTCTTT	.	TRBV5-5	TRBJ1-1	.
CASQGQGEQYF	TGTGCCAGCCAGGGCCAGGGCGAGCAGTATTTC	.	TRBV2	TRBJ2-7	.
CASTVGGSSYEQYF	TGTGCCAGCACTGTGGGCGGGAGCTCCTACGAGCAGTACTTC	.	TRBV28	TRBJ2-7	TRBD2
CASSLVSGGTNEKLFF	TGTGCCAGCAGCTTAGTGTCCGGTGGAACTAATGAAAAACTGTTTTTT	.	TRBV7-2	TRBJ1-4	.
CASRAGTDYSPLHF	TGTGCCAGCAGGGCCGGGACAGATTATTCACCCCTCCACTTT	.	TRBV2	TRBJ1-6	TRBD1
CASSYSRHSTNEKLFF	TGTGCCAGCAGTTACTCAAGACACTCAACTAATGAAAAACTGTTTTTT	.	TRBV6-5	TRBJ1-4	.
CASGQGLARAYEQYF	TGTGCCAGCGGACAGGGACTAGCTAGGGCCTACGAGCAGTACTTC	.	TRBV6-5	TRBJ2-7	.
CASSGGQRYEQYF	TGTGCCAGCAGTGGAGGACAGAGGTACGAGCAGTACTTC	.	TRBV6-5	TRBJ2-7	.
CAISDIAGGDLNEQYF	TGTGCCATCAGTGACATAGCGGGAGGGGACCTAAACGAGCAGTACTTC	.	TRBV10-3	TRBJ2-7	TRBD2
CASSGTTQGRSYNEQFF	TGTGCCAGCAGCGGCACAACACAGGGGCGGTCCTACAATGAGCAGTTCTTC	few	TRBV9	TRBJ2-1	TRBD1
CAWTTGTGLAEQFF	TGTGCCTGGACAACCGGGACAGGGTTGGCAGAGCAGTTCTTC	few	TRBV30	TRBJ2-1	TRBD1
CASSRDRVGSGANVLTF	TGTGCCAGTAGCCGGGACAGGGTCGGCTCTGGGGCCAACGTCCTGACTTTC	.	TRBV19	TRBJ2-6	TRBD1
CASSPLAGPNTGELFF	TGTGCCAGCAGTCCCCTTGCGGGACCGAACACCGGGGAGCTGTTTTTT	.	TRBV27	TRBJ2-2	.
CASSLYTRDTQYF	TGCGCCAGCAGTTTATATACCCGGGATACGCAGTATTTT	.	TRBV5-1	TRBJ2-3	.
CASSPLGRQGDEQYF	TGTGCCAGCTCACCACTAGGACGGCAGGGGGACGAGCAGTACTTC	.	TRBV18	TRBJ2-7	TRBD1
CASSQDRGNQPQHF	TGTGCCAGCAGTCAAGACAGGGGCAATCAGCCCCAGCATTTT	.	TRBV7-2	TRBJ1-5	TRBD1
CASSVSGWGTEQYF	TGTGCCAGCAGCGTTTCAGGGTGGGGAACCGAGCAGTACTTC	.	TRBV9	TRBJ2-7	.
CASSPGGSGSLYEQYF	TGTGCCAGCTCACCCGGGGGGAGCGGGAGTCTCTACGAGCAGTACTTC	.	TRBV18	TRBJ2-7	TRBD2